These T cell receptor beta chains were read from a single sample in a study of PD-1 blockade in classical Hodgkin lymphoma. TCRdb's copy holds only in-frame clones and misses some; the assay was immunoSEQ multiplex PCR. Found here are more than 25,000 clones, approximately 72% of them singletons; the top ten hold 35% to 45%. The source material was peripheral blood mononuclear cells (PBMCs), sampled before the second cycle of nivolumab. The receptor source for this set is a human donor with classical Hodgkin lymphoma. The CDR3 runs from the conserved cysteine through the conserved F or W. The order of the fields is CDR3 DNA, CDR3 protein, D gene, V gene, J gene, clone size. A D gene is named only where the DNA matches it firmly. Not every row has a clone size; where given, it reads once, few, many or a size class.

CDR3nt: TGTGCCAGCAGCCATTACTCGGGGGGGGACCCTCACGAGCAGTACTTC; CDR3aa: CASSHYSGGDPHEQYF; d_gene: TRBD2; v_gene: TRBV11-2; j_gene: TRBJ2-7; abundance: -
CDR3nt: TGTGCCAGCAGACAAACCAGGGCTGGGATATATAGCAATCAGCCCCAGCATTTT; CDR3aa: CASRQTRAGIYSNQPQHF; d_gene: -; v_gene: TRBV27; j_gene: TRBJ1-5; abundance: -
CDR3nt: TGTGCCAGCAGTGAATACAGCTACACCTTC; CDR3aa: CASSEYSYTF; d_gene: -; v_gene: TRBV6-1; j_gene: TRBJ1-2; abundance: -
CDR3nt: TGTGCCAGCAGCGTAGTCGGCGATGGCCTTTACACCGGGGAGCTGTTTTTT; CDR3aa: CASSVVGDGLYTGELFF; d_gene: -; v_gene: TRBV9; j_gene: TRBJ2-2; abundance: -
CDR3nt: TGTGCCAGCAGTTTATTGTCGGGGACCAGCTACGAGCAGTACTTC; CDR3aa: CASSLLSGTSYEQYF; d_gene: -; v_gene: TRBV28; j_gene: TRBJ2-7; abundance: -
CDR3nt: TGCGCCAGCAGCTTCCAGGGGAGTACCGGGGAGCTGTTTTTT; CDR3aa: CASSFQGSTGELFF; d_gene: -; v_gene: TRBV5-1; j_gene: TRBJ2-2; abundance: medium-sized
CDR3nt: TGTGCCAGCAGCCCGGGGACTAGCTCTTTGGATGAGCAGTTCTTC; CDR3aa: CASSPGTSSLDEQFF; d_gene: TRBD2; v_gene: TRBV11-3; j_gene: TRBJ2-1; abundance: -
CDR3nt: TGTGCCAGCAGCCAGACAGGGCTTACAGCCAAAAACATTCAGTACTTC; CDR3aa: CASSQTGLTAKNIQYF; d_gene: TRBD1; v_gene: TRBV5-6; j_gene: TRBJ2-4; abundance: -
CDR3nt: TGTGCCAGCAGCTTCTTACCCTACGAGCAGTACTTC; CDR3aa: CASSFLPYEQYF; d_gene: -; v_gene: TRBV7-2; j_gene: TRBJ2-7; abundance: medium-sized
CDR3nt: TGTGCCAGCAGTGAAGGGGACTACTATAGGGGAGATACGCAGTATTTT; CDR3aa: CASSEGDYYRGDTQYF; d_gene: TRBD2; v_gene: TRBV6-1; j_gene: TRBJ2-3; abundance: -
CDR3nt: TGTGCCAGCAGCCCCGGACAGCAAGAGACCCAGTACTTC; CDR3aa: CASSPGQQETQYF; d_gene: -; v_gene: TRBV7-2; j_gene: TRBJ2-5; abundance: -